This passage covers 9 T cell receptor beta chains from one sample sequenced in a study of identical twins. TCRdb fed the 5' RACE reads into MiXCR, producing one record per CDR3 protein. The sample has around 490,000 distinct CDR3 sequences, around 15% seen once. The sample was also linked to a second study, of yellow fever vaccine responses in identical twins.

The sample taken for sequencing was CD4+ T cells sorted from blood. All receptors come from a woman younger than 35 in good health.

This clonotype has ten or more counts. The V and J genes are TRBV6-5 and TRBJ2-7; TRBD1 aligns across 10 bases. The V segment lost 2 bases and the J segment 2 bases; nucleotides outside the gene matches: 3. The CDR3 contains 15 residues. Germline CDR1 is MNHEY and CDR2 is SVGAGI. The CDR3 reads CASSYRDRGTYEQYF. The CDR3 nucleotides are TGTGCCAGCAGTTACCGGGACAGGGGCACCTACGAGCAGTACTTC.

This clonotype was observed a few times. This chain connects TRBV4-1 to TRBJ2-2; D unclear. The CDR3 length is 19 residues. V was clipped by 0 bases and J by 0 bases, with 17 bases between them. Germline V lookup: CDR1 MGHRA, CDR2 YSYEKL. CDR3 protein: CASSQDPPAGVANTGELFF. CDR3 bases: TGCGCCAGCAGCCAAGATCCCCCGGCAGGCGTCGCGAACACCGGGGAGCTGTTTTTT.

This clonotype occurred a few times. The chain joins TRBV10-2 to TRBJ2-1, with TRBD2 as a possible D gene (5 bases). The CDR3 contains 13 residues. V was trimmed by 6 bases and J by 9 bases, leaving 15 bases between them. The germline V gene encodes CDR1 WSHSY and CDR2 SAAADI. CDR3 in amino acids: CASRRVDLGEQFF. The CDR3 DNA reads TGCGCCAGCAGGAGGGTGGACTTGGGTGAGCAGTTCTTC.

This clonotype was observed a handful of times. The rearrangement joins TRBV6-5 to TRBJ1-2; D is ambiguous. The CDR3 has 9 residues. Germline-derived CDR1 and CDR2 are MNHEY and SVGAGI. CDR3: CAYTRGYTF. CDR3 sequence (DNA): TGTGCATACACTCGCGGCTACACCTTC.

The chain has TRBV5-4 and TRBJ2-1; D not certain. In germline, CDR1 is SGHNT, CDR2 YYREEE (reference sequence). The ends were cut back, 1 base at V and 4 bases at J, with 9 bases in the middle. The CDR3 length is 14 residues. The DNA of the CDR3 is TGTGCCAGCAGCTTGCTCAGCGATTACAATGAGCAGTTCTTC. Its translation: CASSLLSDYNEQFF.

This clonotype was observed many times. The chain employs TRBV7-9 and TRBJ2-3; D is ambiguous. The CDR3 contains 12 residues. Germline assignment: CDR1 SEHNR and CDR2 FQNEAQ (reference sequence). Trimming left V 2 bases short and J 9 bases short, with 9 bases between. CDR3 in amino acids: CASSLLSGTQYF. CDR3 nucleotide sequence: TGTGCCAGCAGCTTATTAAGTGGAACGCAGTATTTT.

In this sample, this clonotype turned up a few times. The CDR3 loop is CASSGTGGGSPLHF. CDR3 coding DNA: TGTGCCAGCAGCGGTACAGGGGGCGGATCACCCCTCCACTTT. The chain links TRBV2 to TRBJ1-6; TRBD1 matches at 9 bases. The CDR3 is made up of 14 amino acids. J was trimmed by 10 bases and V by 6 bases; bases with no gene match: 7. In germline, CDR1 is SNHLY, CDR2 FYNNEI.

The chain has TRBV10-3 and TRBJ1-3; D gene uncertain. The V end lost 2 bases, the J end lost 0 bases, and 5 bases lay between the germline ends. The CDR3 length is 14 residues. Per germline, CDR1 ENHRY and CDR2 SYGVKD. The CDR3 here is CAISERSSGNTIYF. CDR3 nucleotides: TGTGCCATCAGTGAGAGGTCCTCTGGAAACACCATATATTTT.

This chain joins TRBV5-6 and TRBJ2-3, with 9 positions matching TRBD1. The CDR3 runs 15 residues. The ends lost 4 bases at V and 2 bases at J; junction bases unmatched: 5. Germline V gives CDR1 SGHDT, CDR2 YYEEEE. CDR3 loop: CASSIGTGPTDTQYF. The CDR3 coding sequence is TGTGCCAGCAGCATAGGGACAGGGCCCACAGATACGCAGTATTTT.